The rows below give T cell receptor beta chains drawn from one sample of a study of blood T cell repertoires in COVID-19. Generated by immunoSEQ multiplex PCR, the TCRdb table keeps only in-frame clones and is missing some. The sample holds about 160,000 clones, 70% to 85% seen once. Sample: peripheral blood. The source of these receptors is a woman aged 80 or over with acute or convalescent COVID-19. Each CDR3 is given with its conserved first and last residue. The order of the fields is J gene, CDR3 length, V gene, D gene, CDR3 protein, CDR3 DNA. The D gene is left open where the match is weak.

TRBJ1-1 | 13 | TRBV11-2 | TRBD1 | CASSLLGGQLLFF | TGTGCCAGCAGCTTATTAGGGGGACAGCTCCTCTTCTTT
TRBJ2-1 | 14 | TRBV4-1 | - | CASSQDRGPGGQFF | TGCGCCAGCAGCCAAGATCGCGGTCCCGGGGGGCAGTTCTTC
TRBJ2-7 | 17 | TRBV7-9 | TRBD2 | CASSRGGTSGNTYEQYF | TGTGCCAGCAGCCGGGGCGGGACTAGCGGAAATACCTACGAGCAGTACTTC
TRBJ2-1 | 16 | TRBV5-6 | - | CASSLGGGASYNEQFF | TGTGCCAGCAGCCTTGGGGGGGGCGCTTCCTACAATGAGCAGTTCTTC
TRBJ2-1 | 17 | TRBV10-3 | TRBD2 | CAISESIPGSGKGEQFF | TGTGCCATCAGTGAGTCGATCCCTGGTAGCGGGAAGGGTGAGCAGTTCTTC
TRBJ2-7 | 16 | TRBV7-9 | TRBD2 | CASSFGGAASSYEQYF | TGTGCCAGCAGCTTCGGGGGGGCGGCGAGCTCCTACGAGCAGTACTTC
TRBJ2-2 | 14 | TRBV5-8 | TRBD2 | CASRLAGDTGELFF | TGTGCCAGCAGATTAGCGGGAGACACCGGGGAGCTGTTTTTT
TRBJ2-1 | 18 | TRBV5-4 | TRBD2 | CASSLTGLAGGVHNEQFF | TGTGCCAGCAGCTTGACAGGACTAGCGGGAGGGGTACACAATGAGCAGTTCTTC
TRBJ1-2 | 16 | TRBV5-5 | - | CASSFRPGPSNYGYTF | TGTGCCAGCAGCTTCCGACCTGGGCCCTCTAACTATGGCTACACCTTC
TRBJ1-4 | 14 | TRBV5-1 | - | CASSWSQSAEKLFF | TGCGCCAGCAGCTGGAGTCAGTCGGCCGAAAAACTGTTTTTT
TRBJ2-5 | 17 | TRBV4-3 | TRBD2 | CASSRDPAGGTQETQYF | TGCGCCAGCAGCCGCGACCCAGCGGGAGGCACCCAAGAGACCCAGTACTTC
TRBJ2-2 | 16 | TRBV5-1 | - | CASSLEWPEDTGELFF | TGCGCCAGCAGCTTGGAATGGCCAGAGGACACCGGGGAGCTGTTTTTT
TRBJ1-1 | 10 | TRBV20-1 | - | CSVRGTEAFF | TGCAGTGTAAGGGGGACTGAAGCTTTCTTT
TRBJ1-2 | 13 | TRBV5-1 | - | CASSLAPRQGYTF | TGCGCCAGCAGCTTAGCCCCTAGGCAGGGCTACACCTTC
TRBJ1-2 | 12 | TRBV30 | - | CAWSLTVYGYTF | TGTGCCTGGAGTTTGACAGTCTATGGCTACACCTTC
TRBJ2-6 | 14 | TRBV28 | - | CASSFYSGANVLTF | TGTGCCAGCAGTTTCTACTCTGGGGCCAACGTCCTGACTTTC
TRBJ2-5 | 15 | TRBV2 | TRBD2 | CASSGPRTSVETQYF | TGTGCCAGCAGTGGCCCTCGGACTAGCGTTGAGACCCAGTACTTC
TRBJ2-2 | 16 | TRBV7-9 | TRBD2 | CASSRPGLAGAGELFF | TGTGCCAGCAGCCGACCGGGACTAGCGGGAGCCGGGGAGCTGTTTTTT
TRBJ1-3 | 16 | TRBV5-1 | TRBD1 | CASSLGDRGPGNTIYF | TGCGCCAGCAGCTTGGGGGACAGGGGGCCTGGAAACACCATATATTTT
TRBJ1-2 | 15 | TRBV11-2 | TRBD1 | CASSLEPQGNYGYTF | TGTGCCAGCAGCTTAGAACCACAGGGGAACTATGGCTACACCTTC
TRBJ2-1 | 15 | TRBV5-4 | TRBD2 | CASSLSSGSYNEQFF | TGTGCCAGCAGCTTGTCTAGCGGGAGTTACAATGAGCAGTTCTTC
TRBJ2-1 | 15 | TRBV5-1 | - | CASSPGTGGFNEQFF | TGCGCCAGCAGCCCTGGGACCGGAGGGTTTAATGAGCAGTTCTTC